Sequencing of this T cell receptor beta chain was carried out in a study of blood T cell repertoires in COVID-19. Study in general: COVID-19 samples, acute and convalescent, were from the United States, Italy and Spain. In each case, the material was cDNA or gDNA derived from T cells, B-cell-depleted T cells, or PBMCs.

Trimming removed 4 bases at V and 8 bases at J, with 17 bases between. The CDR3 length is 14 residues. Germline loops: CDR1 MNHEY, CDR2 SMNVEV (reference sequence). Per the authors' pipeline: Amplification from reference gene primers served as the basis for estimated nucleated cell counts. The protocol was immunoSEQ multiplex PCR, while the TCRdb copy is restricted to in-frame clones and leaves out a portion. That table furnishes V, J and clone size, whereas the DNA furnished D and trimming. The sample lists some 120,000 clones, approximately 80% occurring once. The genes are TRBV27 and TRBJ1-2, with a possible D match to TRBD1 (6 bases). The sequence derives from a woman aged 50 to 60 with acute or convalescent COVID-19. Sequenced material: peripheral blood. The CDR3, as DNA: TGTGCCAGCAGTTCAAGATTTCACAGGGACGGCTACACCTTC. It yields the protein CASSSRFHRDGYTF.